This T cell receptor beta chain stems from a study of blood T cell repertoires in COVID-19. Sequencing used immunoSEQ multiplex PCR; TCRdb keeps in-frame clones, though not all of them. The data contain over 200,000 clones, around 90% of them seen just once; the ten biggest clones take up less than 5%. J was trimmed by 2 bases and V by 5 bases; bases with no gene match: 4. CDR3 length: 15 residues. CDR1 and CDR2 from the germline V gene are LGHNA and YNFKEQ. The sample consisted of peripheral blood. The receptor was isolated from a man aged 55 to 70 who had recovered from COVID-19. The chain joins TRBV4-2 to TRBJ2-5; 11 bases line up with TRBD1. This CDR3 is CASSARDRGQETQYF. Here the CDR3 DNA reads TGTGCCAGCAGCGCCCGGGACAGGGGGCAAGAGACCCAGTACTTC.